The clone carrying this T cell receptor beta chain turned up a few times. CDR1 is GTSNPN and CDR2 is SVGIG in the germline V gene (reference sequence). The CDR3 sequence is 14 residues long. The V end lost 4 bases, the J end lost 3 bases, and 15 bases lay between the germline ends. The PCR had 60 Vbeta and 13 Jbeta primers. TCRdb's copy holds only in-frame clones and misses some; the assay was immunoSEQ multiplex PCR. The data show 88,000 or so clones, around 60% seen once. The data were obtained in a study of cytomegalovirus exposure and HLA in healthy donors. The V gene is TRBV30, the J gene TRBJ1-1; D may be TRBD1 (6 bases). This receptor was identified in a male donor in good health and CMV-seropositive. Sequencing was carried out using PBMCs. The CDR3 sequence is CAWNQGLGDTEAFF. The CDR3 DNA reads TGTGCCTGGAATCAGGGGCTTGGGGACACTGAAGCTTTCTTT. Using reference TRBV30 and TRBJ1-1 for the parts outside the CDR3, the full variable domain is SQTIHQWPATLVQPVGSPLSLECTVEGTSNPNLYWYRQAAGRGLQLLFYSVGIGQISSEVPQNLSASRPQDRQFILSSKKLLLSDSGFYLCAWNQGLGDTEAFFGQGTRLTVV.